The rows below give T cell receptor beta chains drawn from one sample of a study of cytomegalovirus exposure and HLA in healthy donors. The assay was immunoSEQ multiplex PCR, and TCRdb's table has in-frame clones only and misses some. The profile shows around 200,000 clones, roughly four fifths of them singletons. The sequenced sample consisted of PBMCs. The receptors here all came from a woman under 40 in good health and CMV-seropositive. Both conserved end residues are trimmed from each CDR3. Fields, in order: V gene, J gene, CDR3 protein.

TRBV28	TRBJ1-1	ASSLSPTSLTF
TRBV6-5	TRBJ2-1	ASSPRQGREQF
TRBV23-1	TRBJ2-1	AITGLASGPYNEQF
TRBV10-2	TRBJ1-2	ASSDPGELEGYT
TRBV2	TRBJ2-7	ASRTLSTGKDEQY
TRBV15	TRBJ1-2	ATSRPARGQVDYGYT
TRBV29-1	TRBJ2-1	SARTGNGYNEQF
TRBV29-1	TRBJ1-2	SVEDGDRRYGYT
TRBV6-1	TRBJ1-4	AAKHRDEKLF
TRBV10-2	TRBJ2-5	ASSLPGQAQY
TRBV6-5	TRBJ1-6	ASGRTDNSPLH
TRBV6-4	TRBJ2-2	ASSAGQGAVGTGELF
TRBV14	TRBJ2-5	ASSQDVAGKTQY
TRBV6-5	TRBJ2-7	ASSPGGGGAYEQY
TRBV19	TRBJ1-4	ASSPGGGEKLF
TRBV6-5	TRBJ1-1	ASSYQSNTEAF
TRBV27	TRBJ1-1	ASSLYRGLNTEAF
TRBV5-6	TRBJ1-2	ASSFSRDRAQERVSGYT
TRBV5-1	TRBJ2-3	ASSPRTSVNTDTQY
TRBV28	TRBJ2-7	ASLAGGRGEQY
TRBV27	TRBJ2-3	ASSSSGTGGFTDTQY
TRBV4-2	TRBJ1-1	ASSQDTGTGGSEAF
TRBV5-4	TRBJ2-7	ASSFGGSSYEQY
TRBV6-5	TRBJ2-7	ASSRTGGMNEQY
TRBV2	TRBJ1-1	ASSAGGVNTEAF
TRBV19	TRBJ1-2	ASSISQGNNYGYT
TRBV5-1	TRBJ2-5	ASQLAGLVQETQY
TRBV7-8	TRBJ1-5	ASSLASRGGHQPQH
TRBV11-3	TRBJ2-2	ASSLVVAGNTGELF
TRBV11-2	TRBJ1-2	ASSPGTGYGYT
TRBV28	TRBJ2-1	ASSYLGQGSPYNEQF
TRBV7-9	TRBJ2-1	ASSYQGGSYNEQF
TRBV5-4	TRBJ2-1	ASSPQLGNNEQF
TRBV5-6	TRBJ2-1	ASSLKTSGGNEQF
TRBV11-2	TRBJ2-7	ASSFSRGREQY
TRBV4-1	TRBJ2-1	ASSQERTVYNEQF
TRBV11-2	TRBJ2-7	ASSPSGVPYEQY
TRBV2	TRBJ2-5	ASSASIDRAETQY
TRBV11-2	TRBJ2-5	ASSFRWGSGQQETQY
TRBV2	TRBJ1-1	ASGRMNTEAF
TRBV19	TRBJ1-2	ASSMGLLNYGYT
TRBV5-4	TRBJ2-1	ASSLWTSGYNEQF
TRBV7-9	TRBJ2-7	ASSLVPGAYEQY
TRBV5-6	TRBJ2-7	ASSLRAGLNYEQY
TRBV4-2	TRBJ2-3	ASRARRAGASGTDTQY
TRBV28	TRBJ2-7	ASSLVAGGYEQY
TRBV7-9	TRBJ2-5	ASSSNPPGLAKETQY